A selection of T cell receptor beta chains follows, all from one sample in a study of radiotherapy plus CTLA-4 blockade in lung cancer. The repertoire was sequenced with immunoSEQ multiplex PCR; TCRdb's copy has only in-frame clones and lacks some. Here the sample spans 35,000 to 55,000 clones, roughly 64% being singletons. The material was peripheral blood, obtained from a patient treated with radiotherapy plus ipilimumab. Receptors originate from a human donor with non-small cell lung cancer who had a partial response to radiotherapy plus ipilimumab. Each CDR3 is given with its conserved first and last residue. Each record gives: D gene, J gene, clone size, V gene, CDR3 DNA, CDR3 protein. The D gene is left open where the match is weak. Clone size is not always given. Where it is, it says once, few, many or a class for expanded clones.

-,TRBJ1-5,-,TRBV18,TGTGCCAGCTCACAGGGGACAATGGGTCAGCCCCAGCATTTT,CASSQGTMGQPQHF
TRBD2,TRBJ2-3,-,TRBV29-1,TGCAGCGTTCGCAACTCGGGAGGCGGTTCTACGCAGTATTTT,CSVRNSGGGSTQYF
-,TRBJ2-2,-,TRBV2,TGTGCCAGCAGTGAAGCAGGAGGGAACACCGGGGAGCTGTTTTTT,CASSEAGGNTGELFF
-,TRBJ2-4,few,TRBV5-8,TGTGCCAGCAGCTTGGATTTTAGCATTCAGTACTTC,CASSLDFSIQYF
-,TRBJ1-1,-,TRBV5-1,TGCGCCAGCAGCTTAGGCCAGGGAGGAAACACTGAAGCTTTCTTT,CASSLGQGGNTEAFF
-,TRBJ1-1,-,TRBV6-1,TGTGCCATCGGAACTACTTTAAACGCTTTCTTT,CAIGTTLNAFF
-,TRBJ1-2,-,TRBV9,TGTGCCAGCAGCTTAAGGGAGGGGAACTATGGCTACACCTTC,CASSLREGNYGYTF
TRBD2,TRBJ2-5,-,TRBV5-4,TGTGCCGGGGGGAGCGGGGGGGAGACCCAGTACTTC,CAGGSGGETQYF
TRBD2,TRBJ2-3,few,TRBV7-6,TGTGCCAGCAGCTTAGTGGCGGGAGGGAGCACAGATACGCAGTATTTT,CASSLVAGGSTDTQYF
TRBD2,TRBJ2-3,-,TRBV19,TGTGCCAGTAGTTCCCGACTAGCGGGAGATGAAGATACGCAGTATTTT,CASSSRLAGDEDTQYF
-,TRBJ2-3,-,TRBV4-3,TGCGCCAGCAGCCAAGCGGACTCCTGGCTAGATACGCAGTATTTT,CASSQADSWLDTQYF
TRBD2,TRBJ2-1,-,TRBV2,TGTGCCAGCACGCGGGAGGGGGCATACAATGAGCAGTTCTTC,CASTREGAYNEQFF
-,TRBJ2-6,-,TRBV5-8,TGTGCCAGCAGCTTGGTGTCGGCTGGGGCCAACGTCCTGACTTTC,CASSLVSAGANVLTF
TRBD1,TRBJ2-7,-,TRBV11-1,TGTGCCAGCAGCCCTCCACGAGGACAGGCGAACTACGAGCAGTACTTC,CASSPPRGQANYEQYF
TRBD1,TRBJ1-1,-,TRBV11-2,TGTGCCAGCAGCTCAAACAGGGGCGTGAACACTGAAGCTTTCTTT,CASSSNRGVNTEAFF
-,TRBJ1-5,-,TRBV27,TGTGCCAGCAGTTTATATGGGGAGAGCAATCAGCCCCAGCATTTT,CASSLYGESNQPQHF
TRBD2,TRBJ2-1,-,TRBV5-1,TGCGCCAGCAGCCCGGGACTAGCGGGAATCAATGAGCAGTTCTTC,CASSPGLAGINEQFF
TRBD1,TRBJ1-2,-,TRBV5-4,TGTGCCAGCACCTCCCTCCGGGACAGGGGGCAAAATGGCTACACCTTC,CASTSLRDRGQNGYTF
-,TRBJ1-1,-,TRBV28,TGTGCCAGCATGATAGAGACTGAAGCTTTCTTT,CASMIETEAFF
TRBD2,TRBJ2-2,-,TRBV7-3,TGTGCCAGCTCCCCAGCGGGAGTGAACACCGGGGAGCTGTTTTTT,CASSPAGVNTGELFF
TRBD2,TRBJ2-3,-,TRBV2,TGTGCCAGCAGAGGGACTAGCGGGAGGCGTTTTCCCACAGATACGCAGTATTTT,CASRGTSGRRFPTDTQYF
TRBD2,TRBJ2-3,few,TRBV27,TGTGCCAGCAGTGGCTCGGGACTAGCGGGAGCAATAGATACGCAGTATTTT,CASSGSGLAGAIDTQYF
TRBD1,TRBJ1-1,few,TRBV19,TGTGCCAGTAGTAGACGACAGGGGAACACTGAAGCTTTCTTT,CASSRRQGNTEAFF
-,TRBJ1-2,-,TRBV6-1,TGTGCCAGCGACGTAGGGGGTAACTATGGCTACACCTTC,CASDVGGNYGYTF
-,TRBJ2-5,-,TRBV2,TGTGCCAGCAGTGACAGGGTCGCCGAGACCCAGTACTTC,CASSDRVAETQYF
TRBD1,TRBJ1-6,-,TRBV5-1,TGCGCCAGCAGCAAGACAGGGGAGGATTCACCCCTCCACTTT,CASSKTGEDSPLHF
TRBD1,TRBJ1-5,-,TRBV28,TGTGCCAGCAGAGAAGGACAGGGTCCCAATCAGCCCCAGCATTTT,CASREGQGPNQPQHF
-,TRBJ1-1,-,TRBV6-5,TGTGCCAGCAGTCATAACAGGGAGGGCCCTGAAGCTTTCTTT,CASSHNREGPEAFF
-,TRBJ1-6,-,TRBV6-1,TGTGCCAGCAGTGCTGGTGGGAGCTCCTATAATTCACCCCTCCACTTT,CASSAGGSSYNSPLHF
-,TRBJ1-5,-,TRBV6-6,TGTGCCACCCGTGGGGGGGGCGTCAATCAGCCCCAGCATTTT,CATRGGGVNQPQHF
TRBD2,TRBJ2-5,-,TRBV4-3,TGCGCCAGCAGTCGCCAGATAGCCGGGGGGGACCAAGAGACCCAGTACTTC,CASSRQIAGGDQETQYF
-,TRBJ2-1,-,TRBV5-1,TGCGCCAGCCGGGGGACGAATTACTCCTACAATGAGCAGTTCTTC,CASRGTNYSYNEQFF
-,TRBJ1-2,-,TRBV6-1,TGTGCCAGCAGGGAGAGGGTAGGTGGCTACACCTTC,CASRERVGGYTF
TRBD2,TRBJ2-1,-,TRBV9,TGTGCCAGCAGCTCTAGCGGGAGCTCCTACAATGAGCAGTTCTTC,CASSSSGSSYNEQFF
TRBD2,TRBJ2-3,-,TRBV7-3,TGTGCCAGCAGCCTCCGGGGTGGCGGGGGAGGGTCGGGAGATACGCAGTATTTT,CASSLRGGGGGSGDTQYF
-,TRBJ2-1,-,TRBV13,TGTGCCAGCAGCTTAAGGACAGAATACAATGAGCAGTTCTTC,CASSLRTEYNEQFF
TRBD1,TRBJ1-2,-,TRBV29-1,TGCAGCGTCGTCGAGACAGGGCTTCTCTATGGCTACACCTTC,CSVVETGLLYGYTF
TRBD1,TRBJ2-7,-,TRBV2,TGTGCCAGCAGCAGGGACAGAGCCTACGAGCAGTACTTC,CASSRDRAYEQYF
TRBD1,TRBJ2-7,-,TRBV6-1,TGTGCCAGCAGTGAAGCAGGTCCGAGGGGGCACGAGCAGTACTTC,CASSEAGPRGHEQYF
-,TRBJ2-7,-,TRBV5-6,TGTGCCAGCAGCTTAAGTGGACAGCTACACTACGAGCAGTACTTC,CASSLSGQLHYEQYF
TRBD1,TRBJ2-2,-,TRBV5-1,TGCGCCAGCAGCCCAACTCTGGGGACAGTGAACACCGGGGAGCTGTTTTTT,CASSPTLGTVNTGELFF
TRBD1,TRBJ2-6,-,TRBV18,TGTGCCAGCTCACCAAGGGGACAGGGGTCTGGGGCCAACGTCCTGACTTTC,CASSPRGQGSGANVLTF
TRBD1,TRBJ1-1,-,TRBV30,TGTGCCTGGAGGCCCCGCGCAGGGGGAAAAACTGAAGCTTTCTTT,CAWRPRAGGKTEAFF
TRBD2,TRBJ2-5,few,TRBV19,TGTGCCAGTAGTATAGCTAACCTGGGGGGGGAGACCCAGTACTTC,CASSIANLGGETQYF
TRBD1,TRBJ1-5,few,TRBV2,TGTGCCGGACGGGGACAGTCGAATCAGCCCCAGCATTTT,CAGRGQSNQPQHF
TRBD1,TRBJ1-2,-,TRBV2,TGTGCCAGCAGTGCGGTCGACAGGGGGGGGGATGGCTACACCTTC,CASSAVDRGGDGYTF
TRBD1,TRBJ1-1,once,TRBV11-2,TGTGCCAGCGGAGACAGGGGGCTGAACACTGAAGCTTTCTTT,CASGDRGLNTEAFF
-,TRBJ1-1,-,TRBV27,TGTGCCAGCAGTTATTCAGGTAACACTGAAGCTTTCTTT,CASSYSGNTEAFF